This TCR beta chain was identified during a study of CXCR4 blockade with PD-1 therapy in pancreatic cancer (dated by TCRdb to about 2019). Broadly, across the study: The study analyzed resected pancreatic ductal adenocarcinoma using multiplex immunohistochemistry and TCRbeta immunosequencing, along with ex vivo slice culture to test PD-1 and CXCR4 blockade. To assess intratumoral heterogeneity, two geographically distinct regions from each of roughly six tumors were TCR-sequenced.

A note on this clone: Its antigen target is currently unknown. Base qualities were left out, and no much larger clone turns up one base away.

General conclusions and limits of the study: Although tumors showed clonal expansion, with a mean productive clonality of 0.14 compared with 0.04 to 0.06 in healthy blood, clonality was not correlated with survival. Because only TCRbeta chains were sequenced, true antigen-specificity overlap among convergent dominant clones remained unconfirmed while awaiting paired alpha-beta single-cell sequencing. A strong correlation was found between the frequency of an amino acid clone and the number of distinct nucleotide rearrangements encoding that clone, which suggests convergent selection driven by common tumor antigens.

The archived tumor blocks came from patients who had not received neoadjuvant therapy before resection. For the preserved-tissue arm, the study drew on around 30 surgical resection samples taken from about two dozen pancreatic ductal adenocarcinoma patients who had not been treated previously. For the resection arm, ten 5-micron curls of FFPE tumor adjacent to the multiplex immunohistochemistry slide were used for DNA extraction. Using the immunoSEQ Assay at Adaptive Biotechnologies, the researchers immunosequenced TCRbeta CDR3 regions from the extracted DNA. As for how the authors treated the data: To measure the absolute abundance of each unique TCRbeta CDR3, the sequences were collapsed and filtered. Clonality was calculated as 1 minus Pielou's evenness, with only productive in-frame rearrangements included in the computation. For regional overlap, the top 100 nucleotide rearrangements were followed across paired samples, and the Morisita index was used to compare paired samples against unrelated samples. Convergence of nucleotide rearrangements onto identical amino acid sequences was assessed with the immunoSEQ Rearrangement Details tool. TCRdb carries this immuneACCESS record with in-frame sequences only. Its versions omit some clonotypes, under half of them owing to an unresolved V gene in the studies checked, with the rest unexplained. V and J calls and clone size are those listed in that table; D and trimming were worked out from the DNA. Recorded for this sample are 5,000 or so clones; 55% of them occurred a single time. The ten largest make up 6% to 7% of the sample.

The germline ends are 4 bases apart after V is trimmed by 2 bases and J by 4 bases. From the cysteine up to the phenylalanine, the CDR3 has a length of 12 residues. Just the 36-base CDR3 DNA is kept, in frame starting at base 1. CDR1 and CDR2 were assigned from the germline V gene as KGHSH and LQKENI. The sequence is built from TRBV18 and TRBJ2-3; too little of a D gene remains to name it. The clonotype was recovered from a human donor with pancreatic ductal adenocarcinoma. The source material was tumor tissue. For the CDR3, the sequence is CASSPGADTQYF. The DNA sequence follows: TGTGCCAGCTCACCAGGGGCAGATACGCAGTATTTT.